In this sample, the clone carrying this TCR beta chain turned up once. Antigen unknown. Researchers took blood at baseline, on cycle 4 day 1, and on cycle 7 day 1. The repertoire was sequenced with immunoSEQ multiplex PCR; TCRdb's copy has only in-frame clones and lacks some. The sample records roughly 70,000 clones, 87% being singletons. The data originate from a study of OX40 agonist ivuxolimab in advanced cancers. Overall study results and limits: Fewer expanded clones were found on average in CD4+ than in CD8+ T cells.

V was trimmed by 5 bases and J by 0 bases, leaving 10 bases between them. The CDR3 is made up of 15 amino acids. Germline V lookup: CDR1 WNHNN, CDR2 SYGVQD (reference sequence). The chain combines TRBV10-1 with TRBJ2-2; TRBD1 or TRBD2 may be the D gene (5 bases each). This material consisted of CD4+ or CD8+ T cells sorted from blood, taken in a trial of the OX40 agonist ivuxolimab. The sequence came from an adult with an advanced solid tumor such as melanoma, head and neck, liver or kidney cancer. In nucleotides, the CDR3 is TGCGCCAGCAGTAGAGGGACGGCGAACACCGGGGAGCTGTTTTTT. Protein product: CASSRGTANTGELFF.